This TCR beta chain was sequenced during a study of blood T cell repertoires in COVID-19. In the study overall: Acute and convalescent COVID-19 specimens originated in the United States, Italy and Spain. From T cells, B-cell-depleted T cells, or PBMCs came the material, which was cDNA or gDNA.

The count of this clone is one. Produced via immunoSEQ multiplex PCR; TCRdb's table is partial and in-frame only. The table has 95,000 to 150,000 clones, 79% seen once. The CDR3 has 12 amino acids. Germline V lookup: CDR1 SNHLY, CDR2 FYNNEI. Trimming left V 8 bases short and J 8 bases short, with 15 bases between. The J gene is TRBJ1-2, the V gene TRBV2; unclear D gene. The source of this sequence is a man in his forties with active or convalescent COVID-19. The sequenced sample was peripheral blood. The DNA for the CDR3 is TGTGCCAGCGTGCTGGGAGCGGGAGGCTACACCTTC. Amino acids: CASVLGAGGYTF.